This T cell receptor (beta chain) was sequenced during a study of PD-1 blockade in classical Hodgkin lymphoma. Germline V gene sequence: CDR1 SGHDT, CDR2 YYEEEE. With 1 base removed from V and 7 bases from J, the gap between germline ends came to 9 bases. The CDR3 is 12 amino acids. General study findings and limits: Patients who responded completely had about the same baseline diversity as newly diagnosed patients. Relative to healthy donors, newly diagnosed patients reportedly had lower baseline TCR diversity, which was reported as lower still in relapsed/refractory patients.

Comments on this clone: No antigen is known for it.

This table comes from immunoSEQ multiplex PCR, and its TCRdb copy is limited to in-frame clones, with some not included. This table holds some 33,000 clones, under 75% found once. Time point reported: cycle 4 day 1 (C4D1), after less than seven weeks of nivolumab. After autologous stem cell transplantation all patients relapsed, and prior brentuximab vedotin exposure differed between cohorts. The J gene is TRBJ2-7, the V gene TRBV5-6; D might be TRBD1 (5 bases). The sequences come from peripheral blood mononuclear cells (PBMCs), collected before the fourth cycle of nivolumab. This clonotype was obtained from a human donor with classical Hodgkin lymphoma. CDR3 sequence reads: CASSLQGFEQYF. The CDR3 DNA is TGTGCCAGCAGCTTGCAGGGCTTTGAGCAGTACTTC.